The present T cell receptor (beta chain) was sequenced within a study of blood T cell repertoires in COVID-19. Study context: COVID-19 samples, acute and convalescent, were from the United States, Italy and Spain. PBMCs, B-cell-depleted T cells, or T cells were the source of the cDNA or gDNA that made up the material.

As processed by the authors: Reference gene primer amplification yielded estimated nucleated cell counts. Libraries were prepared by immunoSEQ multiplex PCR; TCRdb keeps only in-frame clonotypes and omits some of them. V and J calls and clone size come straight from that table; D and trimming were deduced from the DNA. The data hold approximately 260,000 clones, with around 85% observed a single time. Germline CDR1 is LGHDT and CDR2 is YNNKEL (reference sequence). V shed 4 bases and J shed 0 bases, with 12 bases lying between them. CDR3 length: 15 amino acids. This TCR was recovered from a woman aged 70-85 years with acute or convalescent COVID-19. The J gene is TRBJ1-1, the V gene TRBV3-1 (or the pseudogene TRBV3-2); TRBD1 might be the D (6 bases). Material for sequencing was peripheral blood. CDR3 loop: CASSPGASLNTEAFF. CDR3 nucleotides: TGTGCCAGCAGCCCAGGGGCGTCGTTGAACACTGAAGCTTTCTTT.